This T cell receptor beta chain was obtained from a study of blood T cells in healthy people across ages (dated by TCRdb to the mid-2010s). About the study as a whole: In model experiments, template switching captured roughly one uniquely barcoded TCR beta cDNA molecule for every two T cells. The donors were split into four age groups: young (average around 15 years), middle-aged (about 40), aged (more than 60) and long-lived (approximately 89). To avoid experimental bias, donors of different ages were randomly spread across the sequencing lanes. For two donors (one aged 18 to 29 and one aged 80 or older), the study analyzed two additional independent replicas of 1 million unique cDNA reads from the same blood draw. Using deep sequencing normalized with unique cDNA molecular identifiers, the study measured how TCR beta repertoire diversity changes with age. What the work shows at the level of the full study, not this receptor alone: Because profiling used bulk unsorted PBMCs, naive and antigen-experienced compartments could not be compared conclusively. Total diversity estimates from one million sequenced T cells were considered lower bounds and underestimates. Compared with the aged group, more naive CD4+ T cells, fewer expanded clones and increased TCR diversity were shown by the long-lived group, suggesting age selection. Observed TCR beta diversity per million T cells fell roughly linearly with age, and a significant reduction was already apparent by age roughly 40. The CMV infection status of donors was not known, potentially confounding age-related changes in expanded clonotypes. The percentage of naive T cells measured by flow cytometry correlated strongly with observed TCR beta diversity.

This clonotype has a handful of counts. The clone's antigen remains unknown. No base qualities exist here, and no much larger clone lies one base off it. The library was built by means of 5' RACE. Reads for this sample came from an Illumina HiSeq 2500. A second PCR of roughly 6 to 11 cycles was run with a J-beta primer mix and a sample-barcoded 5' primer. A template-switch 5' adaptor carrying 12 random nucleotides introduced a unique molecular identifier onto each TCR beta cDNA molecule. Each sample yielded at least 2.5 million CDR3-containing paired-end reads. First-strand cDNA synthesis was performed from all RNA using the Mint cDNA synthesis kit, with priming by a TRBC-specific oligonucleotide. Following uracil-DNA glycosylase treatment, all cDNA underwent a first 18-cycle PCR with the universal primers M1SS and BC2_uni_R. On the authors' methods: For normalization, 1 million high-quality reads, each with a distinct molecular identifier, were randomly selected from each sample. Reads with shared molecular identifiers were discarded instead of being binned into consensus sequences. MiTCR, run with a Q25 quality threshold and the strictest error-elimination algorithm, handled CDR3 identification, clonotype clustering and error correction. Lower-bound total TCR beta diversity was estimated with a nonparametric unseen species model using Euler transformation. The public reads were quality trimmed at Q25 with fastp and then assembled into clones with MiXCR by TCRdb, keeping productive beta chains. Each entry is one CDR3 protein sequence, shown with its most common DNA and genes. The V and J calls here are based on TCRdb, not the publication. This sample holds about 640,000 distinct CDR3 sequences; around 54% were observed only once. Around 37% of the sample goes to the ten largest clones.

The 35 to 40 donors, aged about 6 to 95 years, were systemically healthy Caucasian individuals from Russia. Each donor gave 9 to 10 milliliters of peripheral blood, collected into EDTA-treated Vacutainer tubes. Ficoll-Paque density-gradient centrifugation was used to isolate PBMCs, with at least 6.5 million per sample. Trizol reagent was used to extract total RNA from the PBMCs, yielding at least 6 micrograms per sample. The percentages of naive CD45RAhigh/CD27high T cells were determined by flow cytometry on a PBMC aliquot from every donor. From its cysteine to its phenylalanine, the CDR3 spans 12 amino acids. Only CDR3 DNA remains: 36 bases, in frame from the first base. The V and J ends are trimmed by 3 bases and 4 bases, leaving 9 bases between them. Per the germline V gene, SQVTM is the CDR1 and ANQGSEA is the CDR2.

The chain joins TRBV29-1 to TRBJ1-2; no D segment can be confidently identified. Sequenced input: blood. The clonotype comes from a man aged 60 to 75 in good health. The CDR3 here reads CSVEGSAYGYTF. The DNA reads TGCAGCGTTGAGGGCTCTGCCTATGGCTACACCTTC.